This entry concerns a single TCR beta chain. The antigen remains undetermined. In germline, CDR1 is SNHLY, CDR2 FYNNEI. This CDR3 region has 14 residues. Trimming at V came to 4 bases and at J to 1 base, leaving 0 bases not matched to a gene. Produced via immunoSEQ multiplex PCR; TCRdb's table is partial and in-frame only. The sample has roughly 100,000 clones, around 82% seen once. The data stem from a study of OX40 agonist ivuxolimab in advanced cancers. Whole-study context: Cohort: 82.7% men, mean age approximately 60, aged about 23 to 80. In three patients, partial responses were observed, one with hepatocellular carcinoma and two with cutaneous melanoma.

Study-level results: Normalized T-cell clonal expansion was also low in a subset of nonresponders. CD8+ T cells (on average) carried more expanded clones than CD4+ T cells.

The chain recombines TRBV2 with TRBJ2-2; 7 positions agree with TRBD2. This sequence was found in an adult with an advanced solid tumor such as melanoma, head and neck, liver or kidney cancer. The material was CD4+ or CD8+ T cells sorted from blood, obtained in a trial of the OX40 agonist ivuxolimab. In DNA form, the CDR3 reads TGTGCCAGCAGTGCTAGCGGGAACACCGGGGAGCTGTTTTTT. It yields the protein CASSASGNTGELFF.